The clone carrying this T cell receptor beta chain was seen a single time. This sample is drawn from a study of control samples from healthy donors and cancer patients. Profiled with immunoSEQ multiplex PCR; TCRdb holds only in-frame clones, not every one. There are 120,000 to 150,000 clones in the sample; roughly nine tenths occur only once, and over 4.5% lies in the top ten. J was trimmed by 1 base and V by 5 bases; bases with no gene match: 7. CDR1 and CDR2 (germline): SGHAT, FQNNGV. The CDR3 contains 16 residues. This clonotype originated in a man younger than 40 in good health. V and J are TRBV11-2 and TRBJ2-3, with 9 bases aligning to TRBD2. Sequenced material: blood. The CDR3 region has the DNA TGTGCCAGCAGCCCGAATAGCGGGAGCGGCACAGATACGCAGTATTTT. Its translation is CASSPNSGSGTDTQYF. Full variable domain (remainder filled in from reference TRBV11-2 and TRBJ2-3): EAGVAQSPRYKIIEKRQSVAFWCNPISGHATLYWYQQILGQGPKLLIQFQNNGVVDDSQLPKDRFSAERLKGVDSTLKIQPAKLEDSAVYLCASSPNSGSGTDTQYFGPGTRLTVL.